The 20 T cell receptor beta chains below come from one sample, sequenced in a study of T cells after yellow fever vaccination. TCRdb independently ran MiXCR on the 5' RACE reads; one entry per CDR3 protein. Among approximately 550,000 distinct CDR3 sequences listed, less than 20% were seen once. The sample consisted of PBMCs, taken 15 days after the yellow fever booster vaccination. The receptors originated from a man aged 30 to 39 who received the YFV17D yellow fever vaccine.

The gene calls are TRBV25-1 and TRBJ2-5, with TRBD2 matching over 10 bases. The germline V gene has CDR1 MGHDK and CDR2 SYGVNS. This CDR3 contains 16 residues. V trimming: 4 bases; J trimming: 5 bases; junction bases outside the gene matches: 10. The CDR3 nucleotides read TGTGCCAGCAGTGCCTCTTCTACTAGCGGGATTGAGACCCAGTACTTC. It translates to CASSASSTSGIETQYF.

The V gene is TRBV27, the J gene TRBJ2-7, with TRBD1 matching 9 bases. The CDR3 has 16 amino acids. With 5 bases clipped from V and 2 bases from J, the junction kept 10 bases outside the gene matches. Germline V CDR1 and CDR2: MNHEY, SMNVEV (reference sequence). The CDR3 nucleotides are TGTGCCAGCAGTCGATCCGGGACAGGGATCCCCTACGAGCAGTACTTC. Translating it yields CASSRSGTGIPYEQYF.

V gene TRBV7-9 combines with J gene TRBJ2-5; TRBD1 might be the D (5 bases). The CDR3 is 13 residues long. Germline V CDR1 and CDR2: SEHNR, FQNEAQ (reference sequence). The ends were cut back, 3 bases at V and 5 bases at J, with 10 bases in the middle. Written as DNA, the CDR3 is TGTGCCAGCAGCTTTCAGGGTCCGGAGACCCAGTACTTC. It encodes CASSFQGPETQYF.

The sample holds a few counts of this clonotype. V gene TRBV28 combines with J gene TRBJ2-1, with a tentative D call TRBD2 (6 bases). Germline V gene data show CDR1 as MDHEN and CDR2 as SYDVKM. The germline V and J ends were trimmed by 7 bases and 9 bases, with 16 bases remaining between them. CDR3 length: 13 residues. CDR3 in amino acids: CASILGGATEQFF. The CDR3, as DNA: TGTGCCAGCATCCTCGGCGGGGCGACTGAGCAGTTCTTC.

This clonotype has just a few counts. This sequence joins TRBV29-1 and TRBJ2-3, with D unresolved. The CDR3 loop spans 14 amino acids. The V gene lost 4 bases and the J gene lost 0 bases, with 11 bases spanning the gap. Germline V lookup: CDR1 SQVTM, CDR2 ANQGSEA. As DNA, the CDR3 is TGCAGCGTTGGGGCAGCTACTAGCACAGATACGCAGTATTTT. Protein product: CSVGAATSTDTQYF.

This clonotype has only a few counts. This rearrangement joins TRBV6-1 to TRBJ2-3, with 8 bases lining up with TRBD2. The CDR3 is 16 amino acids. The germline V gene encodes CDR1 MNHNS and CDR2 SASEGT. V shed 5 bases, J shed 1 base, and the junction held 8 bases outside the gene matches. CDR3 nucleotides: TGTGCCAGCAGTAGCGGGAGTGGATGGGGCACAGATACGCAGTATTTT. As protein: CASSSGSGWGTDTQYF.

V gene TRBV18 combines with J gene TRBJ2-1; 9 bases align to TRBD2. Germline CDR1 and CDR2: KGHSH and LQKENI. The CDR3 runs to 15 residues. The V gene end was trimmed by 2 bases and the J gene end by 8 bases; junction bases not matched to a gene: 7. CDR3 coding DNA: TGTGCCAGCTCACCAGGACTAGCGTATGGCGATGAGCAGTTCTTC. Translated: CASSPGLAYGDEQFF.

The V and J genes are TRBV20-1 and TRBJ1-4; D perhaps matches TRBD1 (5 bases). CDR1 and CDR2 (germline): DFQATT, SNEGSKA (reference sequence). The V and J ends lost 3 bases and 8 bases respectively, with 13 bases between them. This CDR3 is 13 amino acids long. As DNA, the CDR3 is TGCAGTGCTAGCGGTGGGGCCGAAGAAAAACTGTTTTTT. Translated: CSASGGAEEKLFF.

The CDR3 bases are TGTGCCGGGAGAAAGGGGGGCCGGACTGAAGCTTTCTTT. Encoded protein: CAGRKGGRTEAFF. The chain uses TRBV6-6 and TRBJ1-1; D possibly corresponds to TRBD1 (6 bases). CDR1 is MNHNY and CDR2 is SVGAGI in the germline V gene (reference sequence). CDR3 length: 13 amino acids. V was trimmed by 11 bases and J by 5 bases, leaving 18 bases between them.

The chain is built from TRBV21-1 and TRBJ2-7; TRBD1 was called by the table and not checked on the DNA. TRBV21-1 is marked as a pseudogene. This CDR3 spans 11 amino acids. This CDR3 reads CASSPRPSRYF. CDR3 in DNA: TGTGCCAGCAGCCCCCGTCCATCAAGGTACTTC.

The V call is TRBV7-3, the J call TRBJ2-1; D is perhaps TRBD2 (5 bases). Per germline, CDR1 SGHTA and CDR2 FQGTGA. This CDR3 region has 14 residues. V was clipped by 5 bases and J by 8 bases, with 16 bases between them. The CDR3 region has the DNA TGTGCCAGCAGCCCCTATGGGATCGGGGATGAGCAGTTCTTC. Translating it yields CASSPYGIGDEQFF.

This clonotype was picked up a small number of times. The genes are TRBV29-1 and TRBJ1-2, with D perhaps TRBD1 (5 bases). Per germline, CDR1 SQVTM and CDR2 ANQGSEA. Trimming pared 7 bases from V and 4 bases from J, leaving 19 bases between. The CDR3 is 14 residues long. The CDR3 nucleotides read TGCAGCGCCCAGAGAGGGGACCTCTCCTATGGCTACACCTTC. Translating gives CSAQRGDLSYGYTF.

CDR3 nucleotide sequence: TGTGCCAGCAGCCTAAGACCGGGACTAGCCCCGAGCTCCTACAATGAGCAGTTCTTC. Its protein is CASSLRPGLAPSSYNEQFF. The genes are TRBV14 and TRBJ2-1, with TRBD2 matching over 9 bases. Germline-derived CDR1 and CDR2 are SGHDN and FVKESK. The CDR3 contains 19 residues. J gave up 0 bases and V 4 bases, and 13 bases lay outside the gene matches.

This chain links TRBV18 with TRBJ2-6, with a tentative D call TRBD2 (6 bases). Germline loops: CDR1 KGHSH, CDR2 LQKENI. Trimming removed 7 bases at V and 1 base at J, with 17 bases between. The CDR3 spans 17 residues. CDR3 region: CASYPGARPSGANVLTF. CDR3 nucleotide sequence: TGTGCCAGCTACCCGGGAGCGAGGCCTTCTGGGGCCAACGTCCTGACTTTC. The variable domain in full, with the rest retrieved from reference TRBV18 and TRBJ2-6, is NAGVMQNPRHLVRRRGQEARLRCSPMKGHSHVYWYRQLPEEGLKFMVYLQKENIIDESGMPKERFSAEFPKEGPSILRIQQVVRGDSAAYFCASYPGARPSGANVLTFGAGSRLTVL.

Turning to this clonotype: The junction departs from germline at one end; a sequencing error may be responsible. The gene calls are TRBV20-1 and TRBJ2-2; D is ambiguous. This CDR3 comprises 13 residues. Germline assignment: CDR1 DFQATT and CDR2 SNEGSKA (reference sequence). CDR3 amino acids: CSARDTDTGELFF. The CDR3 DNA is TGCAGTGCTCGAGACACCGACACCGGGGAGCTGTTTTTT.

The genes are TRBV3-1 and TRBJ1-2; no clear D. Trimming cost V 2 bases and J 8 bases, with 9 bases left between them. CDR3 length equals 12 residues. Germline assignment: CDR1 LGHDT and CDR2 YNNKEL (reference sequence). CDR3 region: CASSQILFGYTF. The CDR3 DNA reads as TGTGCCAGCAGCCAAATCCTGTTCGGCTACACCTTC.

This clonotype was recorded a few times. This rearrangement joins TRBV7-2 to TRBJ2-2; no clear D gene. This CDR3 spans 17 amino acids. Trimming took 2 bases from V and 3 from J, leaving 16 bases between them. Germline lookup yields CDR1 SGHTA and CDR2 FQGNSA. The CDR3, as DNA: TGTGCCAGCAGCTTAAGTGTCGAAGCTCGGTACACCGGGGAGCTGTTTTTT. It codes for CASSLSVEARYTGELFF.

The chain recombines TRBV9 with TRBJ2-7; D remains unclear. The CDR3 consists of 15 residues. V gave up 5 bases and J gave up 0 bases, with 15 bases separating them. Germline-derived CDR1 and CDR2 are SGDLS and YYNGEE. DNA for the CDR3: TGTGCCAGCAGTCCCCACCAATTTGGCTCCTACGAGCAGTACTTC. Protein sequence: CASSPHQFGSYEQYF.

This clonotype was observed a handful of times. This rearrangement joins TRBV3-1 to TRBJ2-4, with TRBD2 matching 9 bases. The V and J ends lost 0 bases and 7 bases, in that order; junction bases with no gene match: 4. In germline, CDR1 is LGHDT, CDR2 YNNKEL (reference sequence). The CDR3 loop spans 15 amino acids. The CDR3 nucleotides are TGTGCCAGCAGCCAAGACGCGGGGGGGGTTAACATTCAGTACTTC. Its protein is CASSQDAGGVNIQYF.

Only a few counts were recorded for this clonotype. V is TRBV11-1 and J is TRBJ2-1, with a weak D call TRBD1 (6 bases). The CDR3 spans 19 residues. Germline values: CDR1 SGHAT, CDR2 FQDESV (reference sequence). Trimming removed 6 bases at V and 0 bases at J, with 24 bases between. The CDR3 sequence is CASRQPVSRGPSSYNEQFF. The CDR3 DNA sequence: TGTGCCAGCAGACAGCCGGTATCCAGGGGCCCGAGCTCCTACAATGAGCAGTTCTTC.